The 17 T cell receptor beta chains in this list originate from one sample, sequenced in a study of human T cells and chemical hapten exposure. Each CDR3 protein gets one entry after TCRdb re-called the RACE reads with MiXCR. The sample lists some 350,000 distinct CDR3 sequences; under 8% were seen once. The time point denotes: patch test 1, 2 weeks after DPC sensitization. The treatment was: therapeutic diphenylcyclopropenone sensitization with weekly scalp DPC. The source material was whole blood, sampled in connection with sensitization to the hapten diphenylcyclopropenone (DPC). These receptors were obtained from a woman aged 18-30 years with alopecia areata. Some clones in this sample may be carry-over from other donors' samples.

This clonotype was seen only a few times. The chain employs TRBV6-1 and TRBJ2-7; maybe TRBD1 (5 bases). Deletions cut 1 base from V and 6 bases from J, with 10 bases between. CDR3 length: 13 residues. Germline CDR1 and CDR2: MNHNS and SASEGT. DNA for the CDR3: TGTGCCAGCAGTGAAGGGGGCCCGGGCGAGCAGTACTTC. Its translation: CASSEGGPGEQYF.

This clonotype was seen more than once but under ten times. The chain couples TRBV5-1 to TRBJ2-5; 8 bases align to TRBD1. V was pared by 4 bases and J by 1 base, with 12 bases of the junction left unmatched. This CDR3 has 17 residues. Germline CDR1 is SGHRS and CDR2 is YFSETQ. This CDR3 reads CASSHSPGQGSQETQYF. In DNA form, the CDR3 reads TGCGCCAGCAGCCATTCTCCCGGACAGGGATCCCAAGAGACCCAGTACTTC.

As regards this clonotype: Possible read error: a much larger clone is one base away. The V and J genes are TRBV5-1 and TRBJ2-3; TRBD1 matches 7 bases. The CDR3 runs to 15 residues. Germline CDR1 reads SGHRS; CDR2 reads YFSETQ. The CDR3 loop is CVSSIGQAPTDTQYF. In DNA form, the CDR3 reads TGCGTCAGCAGCATAGGACAGGCCCCCACAGATACGCAGTATTTT.

This clonotype was seen at least ten times. The chain has TRBV20-1 and TRBJ2-3; D unresolved. CDR1 and CDR2 (germline): DFQATT, SNEGSKA (reference sequence). With 4 bases removed from V and 2 bases from J, the gap between germline ends came to 13 bases. This CDR3 has 14 residues. The CDR3 spells CSAKLGVSTDTQYF. CDR3 DNA: TGCAGTGCTAAATTGGGCGTATCCACAGATACGCAGTATTTT.

Ten or more counts support this clonotype. J is TRBJ2-7 and V is TRBV27, with a weak D call TRBD1 (7 bases). Between the trimmed V and J ends, which lost 6 bases and 3 bases, there was a span of 12 bases. From germline, CDR1 is MNHEY and CDR2 SMNVEV (reference sequence). The CDR3 spans 13 residues. The CDR3 sequence is CASSRGTVYEQYF. The CDR3, as DNA: TGTGCCAGCAGCCGCGGGACAGTCTACGAGCAGTACTTC.

This clonotype was counted many times. DNA for the CDR3: TGTGCCAGTAGACAGGAGACCACAGATACGCAGTATTTT. This translates into CASRQETTDTQYF. The rearrangement uses TRBV7-3 and TRBJ2-3, with D possibly TRBD1 on 6 matching bases. This CDR3 contains 13 residues. Looked up from germline, CDR1 is SGHTA and CDR2 is FQGTGA. The V and J ends lost 9 bases and 2 bases respectively, with 12 bases between them.

This chain joins TRBV28 and TRBJ2-2; TRBD2 aligns across 10 bases. V dropped 4 bases and J dropped 3; count of bases not matched to a gene: 8. The germline gives CDR1 MDHEN, CDR2 SYDVKM. This CDR3 comprises 17 residues. In DNA form, the CDR3 reads TGTGCCAGCAGTTGGGTTCTAGCGGGGGTCCACACCGGGGAGCTGTTTTTT. As protein: CASSWVLAGVHTGELFF. Looking up the rest from reference TRBV28 and TRBJ2-2 gives the full variable domain: DVKVTQSSRYLVKRTGEKVFLECVQDMDHENMFWYRQDPGLGLRLIYFSYDVKMKEKGDIPEGYSVSREKKERFSLILESASTNQTSMYLCASSWVLAGVHTGELFFGEGSRLTVL.

This clonotype was counted a few times. CDR3 sequence reads: CASSQGAPSENGYTF. As DNA, the CDR3 is TGCGCCAGCAGCCAAGGTGCGCCAAGCGAAAATGGCTACACCTTC. This chain links TRBV4-3 with TRBJ1-2; D ambiguous. In germline, CDR1 is LGHNA, CDR2 YSLEER. This CDR3 region has 15 residues. V dropped 1 base and J dropped 6 bases, with 15 bases sitting between them.

This clonotype was detected a few times. The chain has TRBV4-3 and TRBJ2-5; D call uncertain. The CDR3 consists of 16 residues. The germline V gene encodes CDR1 LGHNA and CDR2 YSLEER. The V end lost 1 base, the J end lost 4 bases, and 16 bases lay between the germline ends. CDR3 sequence reads: CASSQGLEARRETQYF. CDR3 nucleotides: TGCGCCAGCAGCCAAGGGCTAGAAGCGCGCCGAGAGACCCAGTACTTC.

This clonotype occurred many times. The chain combines TRBV5-1 with TRBJ2-7, with a tentative D call TRBD1 (5 bases). Germline V gene sequence: CDR1 SGHRS, CDR2 YFSETQ. The V and J ends lost 4 bases and 7 bases respectively, with 18 bases between them. This CDR3 is 14 amino acids long. The CDR3 protein is CASSPHPQGREQYF. The CDR3 DNA reads as TGCGCCAGCAGCCCCCATCCCCAGGGCCGGGAGCAGTACTTC.

This clonotype was observed many times. The J gene is TRBJ2-1, the V gene TRBV4-2; 9 bases line up with TRBD2. Germline CDR1 is LGHNA and CDR2 is YNFKEQ. V trimming: 7 bases; J trimming: 8 bases; junction bases outside the gene matches: 21. The CDR3 consists of 18 residues. CDR3 nucleotides: TGTGCCAGCACCACCGCGACTAGCGGTCACGCCAATGGGGATGAGCAGTTCTTC. Translation: CASTTATSGHANGDEQFF.

Ten or more counts support this clonotype. The chain has TRBV12-3 or TRBV12-4 and TRBJ1-2, with D tentatively TRBD1 (6 bases). The ends were cut back, 4 bases at V and 4 bases at J, with 13 bases in the middle. The CDR3 totals 14 residues. CDR3 protein: CASSSEAGAYGYTF. The CDR3 bases are TGTGCCAGCAGTTCTGAGGCAGGGGCCTATGGCTACACCTTC.

This clonotype came up a few times. V gene TRBV10-3 combines with J gene TRBJ2-2; D is possibly TRBD1 (7 bases). V was clipped by 0 bases and J by 14 bases, with 13 bases between them. Germline-derived CDR1 and CDR2 are ENHRY and SYGVKD. This CDR3 is built from 13 residues. CDR3 nucleotides: TGTGCCATCAGTGAGTCCGGACAGGACTACCTGTTTTTT. It is translated as CAISESGQDYLFF.

This clonotype has ten or more counts. The chain carries TRBV10-3 and TRBJ1-1; D call uncertain. The CDR3 has 15 amino acids. V lost 6 bases to trimming and J lost 1 base, with 15 bases between them. CDR1 ENHRY and CDR2 SYGVKD come from the germline V gene. Written as DNA, the CDR3 is TGTGCCATCAGGGAGCCTTTAACAGAGAACACTGAAGCTTTCTTT. Its translation: CAIREPLTENTEAFF.

This clonotype has just a few counts. This chain connects TRBV4-2 to TRBJ2-2; possibly TRBD1 for D (6 bases). Between the trimmed V and J ends, which lost 0 bases and 8 bases, there was a span of 13 bases. CDR3 length: 15 amino acids. The germline V gene has CDR1 LGHNA and CDR2 YNFKEQ. CDR3 sequence reads: CASSQEAPGTGELFF. In DNA form, the CDR3 reads TGTGCCAGCAGCCAAGAGGCTCCAGGGACAGGGGAGCTGTTTTTT.

This clonotype was seen only a few times. The genes are TRBV3-1 and TRBJ2-5, with TRBD2 identical over 13 bases. Germline CDR1 is LGHDT and CDR2 is YNNKEL (reference sequence). The CDR3 loop spans 18 amino acids. The junction had 8 bases not matched to a gene; V was cut back by 2 bases and J by 2 bases. CDR3 nucleotide sequence: TGTGCCAGCAGCCAAACCGGGACTAGCGGGGCCCCACAAGAGACCCAGTACTTC. This encodes CASSQTGTSGAPQETQYF.

This clonotype has at least ten counts. J is TRBJ2-3 and V is TRBV12-3 or TRBV12-4; D not certain. CDR3 length equals 14 residues. V lost 6 bases, J lost 2 bases, and 12 bases lay in between. The CDR3 nucleotides read TGTGCCAGCAGCCCCGCCTCCTACACAGATACGCAGTATTTT. Its translation: CASSPASYTDTQYF.